The entry that follows covers one T cell receptor beta chain sequence. This sample was included in a study of blood T cell repertoires in COVID-19. Study at large: Acute and convalescent COVID-19 samples came from the United States, Italy and Spain. Sample material is recorded as cDNA or gDNA derived from T cells, B-cell-depleted T cells, or PBMCs.

CDR1 is LNHDA, CDR2 SQIVND, per germline (reference sequence). CDR3 length equals 13 residues. Between the trimmed V and J ends, which lost 6 bases and 4 bases, there was a span of 12 bases. Authors' data handling: Amplification of reference gene primers was used by the study to estimate nucleated cell counts. The method was immunoSEQ multiplex PCR; TCRdb's version includes in-frame clones alone and lacks a portion of them. The DNA gave D and trimming, while V, J and clone size come from that table. The table records roughly 120,000 clones, around nine tenths of them present only once. This TCR was recovered from a man between 35 and 55 years old with acute or convalescent COVID-19. The specimen sequenced was peripheral blood. The J gene is TRBJ1-1, the V gene TRBV19; tentatively, D is TRBD1 (6 bases). The CDR3 DNA is TGTGCCAGTAGCCAAGACAGGCCCACTGAAGCTTTCTTT. This sequence encodes CASSQDRPTEAFF.